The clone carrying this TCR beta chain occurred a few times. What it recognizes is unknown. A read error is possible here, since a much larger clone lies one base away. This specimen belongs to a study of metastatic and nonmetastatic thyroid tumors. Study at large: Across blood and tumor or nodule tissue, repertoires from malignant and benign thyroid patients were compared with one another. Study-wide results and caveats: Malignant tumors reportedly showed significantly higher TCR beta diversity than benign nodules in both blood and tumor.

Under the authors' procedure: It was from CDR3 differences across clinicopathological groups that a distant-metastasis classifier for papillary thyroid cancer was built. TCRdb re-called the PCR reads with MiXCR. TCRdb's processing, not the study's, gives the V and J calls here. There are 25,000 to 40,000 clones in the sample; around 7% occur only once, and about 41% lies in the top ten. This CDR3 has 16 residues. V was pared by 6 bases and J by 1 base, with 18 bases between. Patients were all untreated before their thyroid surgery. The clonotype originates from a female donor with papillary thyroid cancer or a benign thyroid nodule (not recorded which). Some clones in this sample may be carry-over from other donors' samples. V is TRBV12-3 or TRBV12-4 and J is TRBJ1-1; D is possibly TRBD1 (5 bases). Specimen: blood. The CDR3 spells CASSLDSLGGNTEAFF. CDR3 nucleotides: TGTGCCAGCAGCCTAGACAGTTTGGGTGGGAACACTGAAGCTTTCTTT.